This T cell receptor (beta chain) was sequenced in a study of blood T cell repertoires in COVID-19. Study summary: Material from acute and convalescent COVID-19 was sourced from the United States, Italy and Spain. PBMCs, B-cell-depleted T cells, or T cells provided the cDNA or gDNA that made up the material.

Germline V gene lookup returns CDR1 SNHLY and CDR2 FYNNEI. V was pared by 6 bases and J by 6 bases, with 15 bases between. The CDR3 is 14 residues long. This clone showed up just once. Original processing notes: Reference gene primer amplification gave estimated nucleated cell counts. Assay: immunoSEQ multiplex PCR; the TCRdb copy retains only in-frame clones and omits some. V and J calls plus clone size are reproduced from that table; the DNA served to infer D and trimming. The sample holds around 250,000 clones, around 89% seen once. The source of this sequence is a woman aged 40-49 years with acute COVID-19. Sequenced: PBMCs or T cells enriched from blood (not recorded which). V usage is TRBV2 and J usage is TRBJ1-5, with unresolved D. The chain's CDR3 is CASRGAPGGQPQHF. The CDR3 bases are TGTGCCAGCAGAGGAGCCCCGGGAGGTCAGCCCCAGCATTTT.